This record concerns one T cell receptor (beta chain) sequence. Antigen specificity is unknown. Trimming removed 2 bases from V and 7 bases from J, with 15 bases in between. Germline CDR1 is SGHTA and CDR2 is FQGNSA. The CDR3 spans 15 residues. These data originate in a study of cytotoxic CD8 clonotypes in ibrutinib-treated CLL. Regarding the study as a whole: Sustained-remission and progressing patients had different sampling times. Baseline values of clonality outstripped age-matched healthy donors and followed circulating CD8+ T-cell counts. An increase in clonality occurred at ibrutinib response, followed by a return toward baseline at progression.

Data came from immunoSEQ multiplex PCR; TCRdb stores just in-frame clones and leaves some out. The profile shows about 140,000 clones, 77% of them singletons. The sample was PBMCs, taken after 12 months of ibrutinib treatment. The source of this sequence is a human donor with chronic lymphocytic leukemia. This rearrangement joins TRBV7-2 to TRBJ2-1, with a tentative D call TRBD1 (6 bases). CDR3 bases: TGTGCCAGCAGCTTACGTGGGGGCCTCTGGAATGAGCAGTTCTTC. It is translated as CASSLRGGLWNEQFF.